Below are 5 T cell receptor beta chains sequenced from a single sample in a study of blood T cells in healthy people across ages. Next came a second PCR, run for about 6 to 11 cycles, which used a sample-barcoded 5' primer along with a J-beta primer mix. MiXCR was run by TCRdb on the 5' RACE reads, yielding one entry per CDR3 protein. The sample carries 910,000 or so distinct CDR3 sequences, just over 50% recorded once. The sample comprised blood. These receptors originate from a woman aged 55-75 years in good health.

In the case of this clonotype: Compared with germline, one end of the junction differs, possibly owing to a read error. The chain uses TRBV24-1 and TRBJ2-2; 11 bases agree with TRBD2. The CDR3 covers 16 residues. Germline V CDR1 and CDR2: KGHDR, SFDVKD. The CDR3 loop reads CAASDSGLAVGGELFF. The CDR3 nucleotides are TGTGCCGCCAGTGATTCGGGACTAGCGGTCGGGGGGGAGCTGTTTTTT.

This clonotype came up a few times. The chain uses TRBV5-5 and TRBJ1-2, with 8 bases matching TRBD1. CDR1 and CDR2 (germline): SGHKS, YYEKEE (reference sequence). The junction had 5 bases not matched to a gene; V was cut back by 0 bases and J by 7 bases. The CDR3 loop spans 14 amino acids. The CDR3 region is CASSLGTGLRGYTF. CDR3 DNA: TGTGCCAGCAGCTTGGGGACAGGGCTTCGTGGCTACACCTTC.

The V gene is TRBV20-1, the J gene TRBJ2-1; TRBD1 might be the D (6 bases). V gave up 3 bases and J gave up 6 bases, with 21 bases separating them. Germline lookup yields CDR1 DFQATT and CDR2 SNEGSKA (reference sequence). The length of the CDR3 is 16 residues. The CDR3 region is CSARAVAGAGCNEQFF. The CDR3 DNA sequence: TGCAGTGCTAGGGCGGTTGCAGGGGCCGGGTGCAATGAGCAGTTCTTC.

V usage is TRBV5-1 and J usage is TRBJ2-7; the match to TRBD2 covers 7 bases. The CDR3 runs 15 residues. The trim removed 0 bases at V and 5 bases at J, leaving 8 bases unmatched. CDR1 is SGHRS, CDR2 YFSETQ, per germline. The DNA of the CDR3 is TGCGCCAGCAGCTTGGGGTTGGTAGGGACTAACGAGCAGTACTTC. As protein: CASSLGLVGTNEQYF.

The rearrangement links TRBV12-3 or TRBV12-4 to TRBJ1-1; 7 nucleotides align to TRBD1. V was clipped by 3 bases and J by 1 base; unmatched bases: 8. CDR3 length equals 16 residues. As DNA, the CDR3 is TGTGCCAGCAGTTTTCTGTTCAGGGGGGGGAACACTGAAGCTTTCTTT. It is translated as CASSFLFRGGNTEAFF.